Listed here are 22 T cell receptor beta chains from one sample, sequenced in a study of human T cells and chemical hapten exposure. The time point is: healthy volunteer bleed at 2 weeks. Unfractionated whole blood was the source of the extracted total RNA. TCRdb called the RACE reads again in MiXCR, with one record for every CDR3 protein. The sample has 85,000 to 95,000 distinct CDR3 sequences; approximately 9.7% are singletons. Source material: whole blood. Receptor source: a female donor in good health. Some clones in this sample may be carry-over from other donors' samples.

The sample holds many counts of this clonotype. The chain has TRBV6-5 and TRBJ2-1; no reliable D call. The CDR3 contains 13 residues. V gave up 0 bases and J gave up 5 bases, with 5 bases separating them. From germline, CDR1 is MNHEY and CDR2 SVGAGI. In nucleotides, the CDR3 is TGTGCCAGCAGTTACTCCCTGAACAATGAGCAGTTCTTC. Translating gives CASSYSLNNEQFF.

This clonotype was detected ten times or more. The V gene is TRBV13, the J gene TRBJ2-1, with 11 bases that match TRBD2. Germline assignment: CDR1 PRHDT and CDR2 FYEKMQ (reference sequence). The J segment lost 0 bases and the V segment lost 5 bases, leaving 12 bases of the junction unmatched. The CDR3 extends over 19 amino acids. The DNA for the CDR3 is TGTGCCAGCAGCCTCACCCCGGGGACTAGCGGAATCTCCTACAATGAGCAGTTCTTC. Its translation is CASSLTPGTSGISYNEQFF.

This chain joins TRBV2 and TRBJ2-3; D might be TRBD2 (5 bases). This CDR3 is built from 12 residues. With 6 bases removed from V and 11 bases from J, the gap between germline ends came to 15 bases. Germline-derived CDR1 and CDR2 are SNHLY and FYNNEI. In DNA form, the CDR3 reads TGTGCCAGCAGGGTGGAGGAAGGGAAGCAGTATTTT. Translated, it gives CASRVEEGKQYF.

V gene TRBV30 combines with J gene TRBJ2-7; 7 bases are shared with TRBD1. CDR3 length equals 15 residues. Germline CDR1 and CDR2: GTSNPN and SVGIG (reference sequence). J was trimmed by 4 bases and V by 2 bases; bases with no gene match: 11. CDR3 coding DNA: TGTGCCTGGAGTCCAACCCAGGGGGTTACGTACGAGCAGTACTTC. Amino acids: CAWSPTQGVTYEQYF.

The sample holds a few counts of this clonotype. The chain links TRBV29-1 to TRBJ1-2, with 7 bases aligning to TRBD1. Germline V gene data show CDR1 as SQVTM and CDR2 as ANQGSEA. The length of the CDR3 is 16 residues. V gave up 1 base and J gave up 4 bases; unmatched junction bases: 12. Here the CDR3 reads CSVEADYRDSSYGYTF. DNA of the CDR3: TGCAGCGTTGAAGCCGATTACCGGGACAGTTCCTATGGCTACACCTTC. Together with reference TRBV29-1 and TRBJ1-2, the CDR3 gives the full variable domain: SAVISQKPSRDICQRGTSLTIQCQVDSQVTMMFWYRQQPGQSLTLIATANQGSEATYESGFVIDKFPISRPNLTFSTLTVSNMSPEDSSIYLCSVEADYRDSSYGYTFGSGTRLTVV.

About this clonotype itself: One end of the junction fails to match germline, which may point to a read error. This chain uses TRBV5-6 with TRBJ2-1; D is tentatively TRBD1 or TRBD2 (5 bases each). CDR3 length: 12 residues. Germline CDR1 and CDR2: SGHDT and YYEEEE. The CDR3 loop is CASSLGVREQFF. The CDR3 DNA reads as TGTGCCAGCAGTTTGGGGGTTAGGGAGCAGTTCTTC.

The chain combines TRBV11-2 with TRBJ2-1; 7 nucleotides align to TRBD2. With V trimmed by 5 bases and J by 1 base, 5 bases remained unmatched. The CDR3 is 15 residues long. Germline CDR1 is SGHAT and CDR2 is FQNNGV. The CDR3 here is CASSRGLLSYNEQFF. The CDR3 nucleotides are TGTGCCAGCAGCCGGGGACTACTTTCCTACAATGAGCAGTTCTTC.

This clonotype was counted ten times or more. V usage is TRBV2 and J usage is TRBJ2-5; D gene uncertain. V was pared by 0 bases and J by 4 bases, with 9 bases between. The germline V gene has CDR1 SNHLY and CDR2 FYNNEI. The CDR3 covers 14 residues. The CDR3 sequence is CASSEALSPETQYF. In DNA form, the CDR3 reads TGTGCCAGCAGTGAAGCGCTTAGCCCAGAGACCCAGTACTTC.

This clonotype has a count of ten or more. The CDR3, as DNA: TGTGCCAGCAGCTTAGGACAGGGTATAGATACGCAGTATTTT. Protein product: CASSLGQGIDTQYF. The J gene is TRBJ2-3, the V gene TRBV7-2; the match to TRBD1 covers 7 bases. Germline V gene lookup returns CDR1 SGHTA and CDR2 FQGNSA. V dropped 1 base and J dropped 5; count of bases not matched to a gene: 3. The CDR3 contains 14 residues.

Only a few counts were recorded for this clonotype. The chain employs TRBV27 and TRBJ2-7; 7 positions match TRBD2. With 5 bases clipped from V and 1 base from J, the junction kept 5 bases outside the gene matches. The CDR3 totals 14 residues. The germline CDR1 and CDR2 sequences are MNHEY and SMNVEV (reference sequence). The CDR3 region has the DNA TGTGCCAGCAGTCCGAGAGCGGGGTCCTACGAGCAGTACTTC. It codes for CASSPRAGSYEQYF.

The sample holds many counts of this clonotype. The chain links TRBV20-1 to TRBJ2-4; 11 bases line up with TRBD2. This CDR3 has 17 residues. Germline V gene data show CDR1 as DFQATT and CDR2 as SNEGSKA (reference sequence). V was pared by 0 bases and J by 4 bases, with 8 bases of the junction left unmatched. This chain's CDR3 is CSARDNDLAGGKNIQYF. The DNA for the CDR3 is TGCAGTGCTAGAGATAACGATCTAGCGGGAGGAAAAAACATTCAGTACTTC.

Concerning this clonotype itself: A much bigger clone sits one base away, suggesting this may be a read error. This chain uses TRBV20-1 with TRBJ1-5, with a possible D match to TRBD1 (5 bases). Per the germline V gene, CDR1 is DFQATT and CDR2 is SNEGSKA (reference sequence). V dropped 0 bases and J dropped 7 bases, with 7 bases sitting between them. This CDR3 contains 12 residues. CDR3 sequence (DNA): TGCAGTGCTAGAGATGGGGGGCAGCCCCAGCATTTT. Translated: CSARDGGQPQHF.

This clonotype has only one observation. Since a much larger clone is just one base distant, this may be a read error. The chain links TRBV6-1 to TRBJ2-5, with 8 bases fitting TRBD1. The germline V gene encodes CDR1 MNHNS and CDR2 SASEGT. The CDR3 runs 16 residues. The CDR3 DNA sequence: TGTGCCAGAAGTGACTCAACGGACAGGGCCGAGGAGACCCAGTACTTC. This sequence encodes CARSDSTDRAEETQYF.

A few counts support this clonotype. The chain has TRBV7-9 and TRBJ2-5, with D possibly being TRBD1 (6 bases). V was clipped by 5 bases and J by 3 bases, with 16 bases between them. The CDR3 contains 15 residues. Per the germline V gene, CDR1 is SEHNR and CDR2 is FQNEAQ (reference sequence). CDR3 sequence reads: CASSAGQPGEETQYF. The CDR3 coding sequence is TGTGCCAGCAGCGCAGGACAGCCGGGCGAAGAGACCCAGTACTTC.

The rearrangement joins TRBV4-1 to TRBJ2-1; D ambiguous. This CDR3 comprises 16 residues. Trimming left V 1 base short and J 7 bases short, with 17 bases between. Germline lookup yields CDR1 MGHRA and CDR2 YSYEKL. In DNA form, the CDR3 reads TGCGCCAGCAGCCAAGTTGAAGCGATTACCTCTAATGAGCAGTTCTTC. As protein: CASSQVEAITSNEQFF.

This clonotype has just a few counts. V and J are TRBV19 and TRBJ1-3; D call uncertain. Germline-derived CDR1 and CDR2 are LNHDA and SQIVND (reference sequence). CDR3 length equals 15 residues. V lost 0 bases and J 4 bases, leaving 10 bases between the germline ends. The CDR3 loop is CASSIERGYGNTIYF. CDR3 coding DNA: TGTGCCAGTAGTATAGAACGCGGGTACGGAAACACCATATATTTT.

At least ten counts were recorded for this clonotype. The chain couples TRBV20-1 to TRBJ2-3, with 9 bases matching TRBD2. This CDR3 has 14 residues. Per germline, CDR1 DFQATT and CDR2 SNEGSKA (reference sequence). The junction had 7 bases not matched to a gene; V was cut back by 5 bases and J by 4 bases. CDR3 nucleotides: TGCAGTGCTCCCTTAGCGGGAGTGTCAGATACGCAGTATTTT. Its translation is CSAPLAGVSDTQYF.

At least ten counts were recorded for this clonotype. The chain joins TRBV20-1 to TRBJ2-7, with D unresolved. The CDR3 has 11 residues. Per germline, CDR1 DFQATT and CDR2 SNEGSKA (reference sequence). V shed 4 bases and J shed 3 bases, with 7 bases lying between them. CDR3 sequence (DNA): TGCAGTGCTAAGGGATTCTACGAGCAGTACTTC. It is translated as CSAKGFYEQYF.

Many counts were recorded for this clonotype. The CDR3: CSANLGGLMNTEAFF. The DNA for the CDR3 is TGCAGTGCTAACCTAGGGGGGCTAATGAACACTGAAGCTTTCTTT. The chain links TRBV20-1 to TRBJ1-1; TRBD1 is a possible D gene (6 bases). The ends were cut back, 4 bases at V and 0 bases at J, with 15 bases in the middle. CDR3 length: 15 amino acids. CDR1 is DFQATT and CDR2 is SNEGSKA in the germline V gene (reference sequence).

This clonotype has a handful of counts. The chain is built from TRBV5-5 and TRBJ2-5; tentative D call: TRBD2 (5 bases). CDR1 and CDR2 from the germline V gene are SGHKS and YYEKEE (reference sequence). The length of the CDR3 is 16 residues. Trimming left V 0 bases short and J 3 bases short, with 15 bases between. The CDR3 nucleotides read TGTGCCAGCAGCTTGGGTCCGGGGATAGGTAAAGAGACCCAGTACTTC. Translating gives CASSLGPGIGKETQYF.

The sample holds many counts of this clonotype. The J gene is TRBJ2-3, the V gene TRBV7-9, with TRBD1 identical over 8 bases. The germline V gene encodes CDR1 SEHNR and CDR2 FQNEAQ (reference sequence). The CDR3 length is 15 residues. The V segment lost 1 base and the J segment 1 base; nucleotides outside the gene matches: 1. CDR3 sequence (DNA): TGTGCCAGCAGCTTAGAACAGGGGGGCACAGATACGCAGTATTTT. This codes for CASSLEQGGTDTQYF.

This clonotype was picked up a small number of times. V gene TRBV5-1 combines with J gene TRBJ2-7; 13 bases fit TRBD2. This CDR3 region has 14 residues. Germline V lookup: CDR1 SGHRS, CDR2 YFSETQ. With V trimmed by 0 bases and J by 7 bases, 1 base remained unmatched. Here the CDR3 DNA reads TGCGCCAGCAGCTTGGAACTAGCGGGAGGGGAGCAGTACTTC. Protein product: CASSLELAGGEQYF.